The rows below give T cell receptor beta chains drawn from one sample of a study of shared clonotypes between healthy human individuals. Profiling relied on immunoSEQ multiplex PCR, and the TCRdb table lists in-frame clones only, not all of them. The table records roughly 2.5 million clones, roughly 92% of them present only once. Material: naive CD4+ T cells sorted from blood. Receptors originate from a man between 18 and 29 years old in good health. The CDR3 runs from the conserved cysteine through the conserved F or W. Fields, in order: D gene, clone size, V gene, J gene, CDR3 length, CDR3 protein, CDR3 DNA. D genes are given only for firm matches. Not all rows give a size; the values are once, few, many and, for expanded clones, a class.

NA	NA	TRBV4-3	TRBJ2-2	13	CASSQDDAGELFF	TGCGCCAGCAGCCAAGATGACGCCGGGGAGCTGTTTTTT
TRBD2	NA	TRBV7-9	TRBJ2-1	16	CASSPPGLGGYNEQFF	TGTGCCAGCAGCCCACCGGGACTAGGGGGCTACAATGAGCAGTTCTTC
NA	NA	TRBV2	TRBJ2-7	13	CASTAPNSYEQYF	TGTGCCAGCACGGCCCCGAATTCCTACGAGCAGTACTTC
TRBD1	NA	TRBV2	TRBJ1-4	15	CASSLDRGRDEKLFF	TGTGCCAGCAGTCTTGACAGGGGTCGGGATGAAAAACTGTTTTTT
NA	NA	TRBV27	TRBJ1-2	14	CASSSEGVGYGYTF	TGTGCCAGCAGTTCCGAGGGGGTGGGGTATGGCTACACCTTC
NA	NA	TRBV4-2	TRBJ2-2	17	CASSQDSQLDGSGELFF	TGTGCCAGCAGCCAAGACTCCCAGTTAGACGGGTCCGGGGAGCTGTTTTTT
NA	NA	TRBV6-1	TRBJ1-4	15	CASSRVGATNEKLFF	TGTGCCAGCAGTCGCGTTGGGGCAACTAATGAAAAACTGTTTTTT
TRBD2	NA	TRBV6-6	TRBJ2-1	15	CASSNLAGGPNEQFF	TGTGCCAGCAGCAACCTAGCGGGAGGGCCAAATGAGCAGTTCTTC
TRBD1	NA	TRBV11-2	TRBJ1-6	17	CASSRDVAGGSNSPLHF	TGTGCCAGCAGCCGGGACGTGGCAGGGGGAAGTAATTCACCCCTCCACTTT
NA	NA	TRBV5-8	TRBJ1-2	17	CASSLVLSPETNYGYTF	TGTGCCAGCAGCTTGGTACTCTCGCCAGAAACTAACTATGGCTACACCTTC
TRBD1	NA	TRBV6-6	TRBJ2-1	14	CASRGTGPNNEQFF	TGTGCCAGCAGGGGGACAGGCCCAAACAATGAGCAGTTCTTC
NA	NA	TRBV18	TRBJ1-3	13	CASSPSSGNTIYF	TGTGCCAGCTCACCCTCCTCTGGAAACACCATATATTTT
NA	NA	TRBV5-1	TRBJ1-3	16	CASSLATESSGNTIYF	TGCGCCAGCAGCTTGGCAACGGAGAGCTCTGGAAACACCATATATTTT
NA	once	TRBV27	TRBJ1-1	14	CASSATVFVTEAFF	TGTGCCAGCAGTGCCACCGTCTTTGTGACTGAAGCTTTCTTT
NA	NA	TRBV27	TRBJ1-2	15	CASSLSQDRLYGYTF	TGTGCCAGCAGTTTATCCCAGGACAGATTATATGGCTACACCTTC
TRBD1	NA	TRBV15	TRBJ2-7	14	CATTQGDFSYEQYF	TGTGCCACAACACAGGGGGATTTTTCCTACGAGCAGTACTTC
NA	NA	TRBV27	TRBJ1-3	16	CASSPMGHASGNTIYF	TGTGCCAGCAGTCCAATGGGACATGCCTCTGGAAACACCATATATTTT
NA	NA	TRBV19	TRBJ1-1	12	CASSTVGAEAFF	TGTGCCAGTAGTACCGTAGGGGCTGAAGCTTTCTTT
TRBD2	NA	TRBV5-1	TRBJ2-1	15	CASDAGGGPYNEQFF	TGCGCCAGCGACGCGGGGGGCGGACCCTACAATGAGCAGTTCTTC
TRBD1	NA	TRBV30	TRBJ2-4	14	CAWSGRDRENIQYF	TGTGCCTGGAGTGGCCGGGACAGGGAAAACATTCAGTACTTC
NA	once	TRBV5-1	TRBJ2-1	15	CATRRGLGGHNEQFF	TGCGCCACCCGCCGGGGGCTAGGGGGCCACAATGAGCAGTTCTTC
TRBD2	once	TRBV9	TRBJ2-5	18	CASSVAVSVGGYQETQYF	TGTGCCAGCAGCGTAGCGGTATCGGTGGGGGGGTACCAAGAGACCCAGTACTTC
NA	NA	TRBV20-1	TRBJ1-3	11	CSAREGNTIYF	TGCAGTGCTAGAGAGGGTAACACCATATATTTT
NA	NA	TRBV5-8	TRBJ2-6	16	CASSSHSNFGANVLTF	TGTGCCAGCAGCTCGCACAGCAACTTCGGGGCCAACGTCCTGACTTTC
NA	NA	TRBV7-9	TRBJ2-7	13	CASRMGGTYEQYF	TGTGCCAGCCGAATGGGGGGCACCTACGAGCAGTACTTC
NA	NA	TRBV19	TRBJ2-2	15	CASSLLTGSTGELFF	TGTGCCAGTAGCCTTCTCACAGGGAGCACCGGGGAGCTGTTTTTT
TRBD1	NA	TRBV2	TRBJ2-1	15	CASSRDRTTYNEQFF	TGTGCCAGCAGTAGGGACAGGACGACCTACAATGAGCAGTTCTTC
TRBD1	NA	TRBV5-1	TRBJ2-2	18	CASSWQRTGQGLTGELFF	TGCGCCAGCAGCTGGCAACGGACAGGGCAGGGCTTAACCGGGGAGCTGTTTTTT
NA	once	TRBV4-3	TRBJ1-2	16	CASSQSRQVHGYGYTF	TGCGCCAGCAGCCAATCACGACAGGTTCACGGCTATGGCTACACCTTC
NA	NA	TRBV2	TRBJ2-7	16	CASSFDRDDRAYEQYF	TGTGCCAGCAGTTTTGATCGGGATGACAGAGCCTACGAGCAGTACTTC
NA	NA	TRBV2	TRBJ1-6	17	CVLKANWATCYNSPLHF	TGTGTCTTAAAGGCGAATTGGGCAACCTGTTATAATTCACCCCTCCACTTT
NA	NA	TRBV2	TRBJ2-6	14	CASTKASGANVLTF	TGTGCCAGCACCAAAGCTTCTGGGGCCAACGTCCTGACTTTC
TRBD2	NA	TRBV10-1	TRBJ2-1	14	CASSREAGVSEQFF	TGCGCCAGCAGTAGGGAAGCGGGGGTTAGTGAGCAGTTCTTC
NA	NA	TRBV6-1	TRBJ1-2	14	CASTDLGGKTSYTF	TGTGCCAGCACCGACCTAGGGGGAAAAACGAGCTACACCTTC
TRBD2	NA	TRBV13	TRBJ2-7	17	CASSLTSGSTSSYEQYF	TGTGCCAGCAGCTTAACTAGCGGGAGCACCAGCTCCTACGAGCAGTACTTC
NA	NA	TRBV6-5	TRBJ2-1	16	CASSYSWARIGNEQFF	TGTGCCAGCAGTTACTCGTGGGCTAGGATCGGCAATGAGCAGTTCTTC
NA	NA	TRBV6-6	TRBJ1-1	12	CASSYLNTEAFF	TGTGCCAGCAGTTACCTCAACACTGAAGCTTTCTTT
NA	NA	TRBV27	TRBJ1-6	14	CASSSGPVSSPLHF	TGTGCCAGCAGCTCGGGCCCAGTCTCTTCACCCCTCCACTTT
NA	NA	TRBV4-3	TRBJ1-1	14	CASSQDTSNTEAFF	TGCGCCAGCAGCCAAGACACCTCGAACACTGAAGCTTTCTTT
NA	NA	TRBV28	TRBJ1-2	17	CASNLKPGAASNYGYTF	TGTGCCAGCAACCTAAAACCGGGGGCGGCCTCTAACTATGGCTACACCTTC
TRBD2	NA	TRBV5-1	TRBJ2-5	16	CASSTGLAGYQETQYF	TGCGCCAGCAGCACGGGACTAGCGGGATATCAAGAGACCCAGTACTTC
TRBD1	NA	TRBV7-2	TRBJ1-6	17	CASSLDYRQGLNSPLHF	TGTGCCAGCAGCTTAGACTATAGACAGGGTCTGAATTCACCCCTCCACTTT